The sequence of this T cell receptor (beta chain) was determined in a study of blood T cell repertoires in COVID-19 (dated by TCRdb to between 2020 and 2021). Looking at the study overall: Samples covering the acute and convalescent phases of COVID-19 were provided by collaborators in the United States, Italy and Spain. The prospective study material was composed of cDNA or gDNA derived from T cells, B-cell-depleted T cells, or PBMCs. Deeply sampled blood TCRbeta repertoires from subjects exposed to, actively infected with, or recovered from COVID-19 were included in the dataset. The repertoires were made available in a free public database intended to serve as a resource for research on the immune response to SARS-CoV-2. Samples were obtained from the ongoing ImmuneRACE study (first 160 participants) and from about 1,300 subjects provided by 6 global collaborators. Sample metadata almost always included a de-identified subject ID, COVID-19 status, age in years and sex. Where HLA class I and class II types were available, the types were taken from metadata supplied by the sample provider, not from assay-based typing.

A note on this clone: What antigen it recognizes has not been identified. No quality values exist for individual bases; no much larger clone is one base distant.

According to the germline V gene (reference sequence), CDR1 reads SGHNT and CDR2 reads YYREEE. The CDR3 contains 15 residues, cysteine and phenylalanine counted. Just the 45-base CDR3 DNA is kept, in frame starting at base 1. After removal of 0 bases from V and 2 bases from J, the junction retains 3 bases not matched to a gene. The full study reports these points: Clinical and demographic metadata were provided uncurated, with the amount varying by source and participant.

A second Seattle source provided samples from volunteer blood donors who had recovered from COVID-19. Collaborating institutions collected whole blood in K2EDTA tubes following their own protocols. For TCRbeta analysis, collaborators shipped samples in one of three forms: frozen whole blood, isolated PBMCs, or DNA extracted from either of those sample types. TCRbeta CDR3 regions were amplified from genomic DNA by means of the immunoSEQ Assay, a bias-controlled multiplex PCR. In the authors' own workflow: Within the assay, amplification of reference gene primers was used to estimate how many nucleated cells each sample contained. To quantify the absolute abundance of each unique TCRbeta CDR3 rearrangement, sequence reads were collapsed and filtered. For each sample, productive Simpson clonality was calculated as the square root of Simpson's diversity index across productive rearrangements. Held by TCRdb, this immuneACCESS table contains in-frame sequences only and omits some clones. Under half of the omission traces to an unresolved V gene where checked; the cause of the rest is unknown. V and J calls and clone size follow that table, whereas D and trimming were derived from the DNA. The table for this sample lists about 200,000 clones; around nine tenths of them were counted only once. The ten top clones hold approximately 6% of the sample.

The sample taken for sequencing was peripheral blood. Here the chain combines TRBV5-4 and TRBJ1-2; 8 bases in between match TRBD1. The TCR sequence derives from a man aged 60-69 years who had recovered from COVID-19. Here is the DNA: TGTGCCAGCAGCTTGGGGACAGGGAGAAACTATGGCTACACCTTC. The translation is CASSLGTGRNYGYTF.